This T cell receptor (beta chain) was obtained from a study of cytotoxic CD8 clonotypes in ibrutinib-treated CLL. Notes on the study in general: The public clonotypes identified were infrequent and showed contraction or stability on treatment.

The germline V gene encodes CDR1 LNHDA and CDR2 SQIVND (reference sequence). The germline V and J ends were trimmed by 8 bases and 8 bases, with 18 bases remaining between them. The CDR3 spans 13 residues. Concerning this clone itself: Its antigen is not known.

Only in-frame clones appear in the TCRdb table, and some are missing; sequencing was by immunoSEQ multiplex PCR. The repertoire holds roughly 160,000 clones, roughly 77% seen once, with approximately 2% in the top ten. The sample was PBMCs, taken after 12 months of ibrutinib treatment. V and J are TRBV19 and TRBJ1-2, with D hard to call. This clonotype was obtained from a human donor with chronic lymphocytic leukemia. CDR3 nucleotide sequence: TGTGCCAGTGTCGGGGTCCGGATTTGGGGCTACACCTTC. Protein sequence: CASVGVRIWGYTF.